This TCR beta chain originates from a study of cytomegalovirus exposure and HLA in healthy donors. For the study at large: From HLA-typed donors, an early data release held some 91 million unique TCRs.

As concerns this clone: The antigen is undetermined.

PCR was performed using 60 Vbeta and 13 Jbeta primers. Clones were sequenced by immunoSEQ multiplex PCR, and TCRdb holds only the in-frame ones, with some missing. The sample includes around 150,000 clones, more than 75% of them seen just once. Trimming left V 1 base short and J 0 bases short, with 9 bases between. CDR1 and CDR2 from the germline V gene are SEHNR and FQNEAQ (reference sequence). This CDR3 spans 15 amino acids. Study-wide findings and caveats: The authors later found most CMV-associated TCR beta chains appeared HLA-restricted. Later analysis indicated greater clonal expansion among HLA-associated TCR beta chains than among equally common other chains.

The chain joins TRBV7-9 to TRBJ1-2; D is ambiguous. The clonotype comes from a male donor in good health and CMV-seronegative. Sequenced sample: PBMCs. The CDR3 region is CASSLGRNPNYGYTF. The CDR3 region has the DNA TGTGCCAGCAGCTTAGGCAGGAACCCTAACTATGGCTACACCTTC.